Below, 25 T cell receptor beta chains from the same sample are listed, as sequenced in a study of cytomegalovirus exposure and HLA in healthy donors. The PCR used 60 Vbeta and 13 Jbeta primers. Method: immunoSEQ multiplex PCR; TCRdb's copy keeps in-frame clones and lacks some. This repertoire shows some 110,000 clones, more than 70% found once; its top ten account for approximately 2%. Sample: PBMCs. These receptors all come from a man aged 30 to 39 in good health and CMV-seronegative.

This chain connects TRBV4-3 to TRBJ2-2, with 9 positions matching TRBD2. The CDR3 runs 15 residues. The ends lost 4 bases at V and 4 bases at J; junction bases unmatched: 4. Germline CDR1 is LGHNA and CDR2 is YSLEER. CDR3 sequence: CASSPTSGFTGELFF. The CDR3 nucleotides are TGCGCCAGCAGCCCGACTAGCGGCTTCACCGGGGAGCTGTTTTTT.

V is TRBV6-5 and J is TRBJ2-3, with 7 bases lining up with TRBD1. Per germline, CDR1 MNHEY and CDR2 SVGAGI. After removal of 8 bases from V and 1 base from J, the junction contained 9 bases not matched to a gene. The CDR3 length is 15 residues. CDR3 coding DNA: TGTGCCAGCTCCCTCCGGGACAGCGGCACAGATACGCAGTATTTT. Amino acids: CASSLRDSGTDTQYF.

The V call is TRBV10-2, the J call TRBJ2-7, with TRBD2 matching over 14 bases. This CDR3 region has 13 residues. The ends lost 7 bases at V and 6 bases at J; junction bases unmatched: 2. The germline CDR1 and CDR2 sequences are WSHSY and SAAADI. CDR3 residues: CASKGLAGVEQYF. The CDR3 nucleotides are TGCGCCAGCAAGGGACTAGCGGGAGTCGAGCAGTACTTC.

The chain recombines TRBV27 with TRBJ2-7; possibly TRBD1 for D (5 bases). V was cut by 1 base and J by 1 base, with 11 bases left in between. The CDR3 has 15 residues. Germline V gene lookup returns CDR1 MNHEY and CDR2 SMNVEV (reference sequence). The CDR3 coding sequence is TGTGCCAGCAGTTTATATCAGGGTTGGTCCTACGAGCAGTACTTC. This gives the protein CASSLYQGWSYEQYF.

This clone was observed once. The CDR3: CASSEIQGTAFF. The CDR3 DNA reads TGTGCCAGCAGTGAGATACAGGGGACGGCTTTCTTT. The chain joins TRBV2 to TRBJ1-1; 7 bases are a match to TRBD1. The CDR3 spans 12 residues. Germline lookup yields CDR1 SNHLY and CDR2 FYNNEI. J was trimmed by 11 bases and V by 3 bases; bases with no gene match: 6.

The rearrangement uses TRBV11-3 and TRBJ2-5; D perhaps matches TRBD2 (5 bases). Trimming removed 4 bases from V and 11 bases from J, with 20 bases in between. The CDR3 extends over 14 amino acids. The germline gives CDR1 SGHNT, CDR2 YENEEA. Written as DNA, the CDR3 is TGTGCCAGCAGCTCCGACGGGATTTTCGGGGAGCAGTACTTC. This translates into CASSSDGIFGEQYF.

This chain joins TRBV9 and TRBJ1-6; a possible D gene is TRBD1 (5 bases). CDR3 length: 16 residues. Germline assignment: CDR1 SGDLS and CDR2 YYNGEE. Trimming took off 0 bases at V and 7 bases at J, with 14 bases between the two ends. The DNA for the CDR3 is TGTGCCAGCAGCGTAGGGGCCAGGGCGAGGAATTCACCCCTCCACTTT. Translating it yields CASSVGARARNSPLHF.

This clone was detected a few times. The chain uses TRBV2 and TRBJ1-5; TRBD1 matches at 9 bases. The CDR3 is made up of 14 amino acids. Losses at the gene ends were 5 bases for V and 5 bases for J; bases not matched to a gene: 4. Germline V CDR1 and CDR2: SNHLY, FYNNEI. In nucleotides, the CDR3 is TGTGCCAGCAGTCCGGGACAGGGTCATCAGCCCCAGCATTTT. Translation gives CASSPGQGHQPQHF.

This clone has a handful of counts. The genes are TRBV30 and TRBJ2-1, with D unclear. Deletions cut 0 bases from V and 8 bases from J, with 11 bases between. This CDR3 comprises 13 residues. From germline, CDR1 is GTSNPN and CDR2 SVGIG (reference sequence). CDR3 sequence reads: CAWSVPARHEQFF. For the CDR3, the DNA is TGTGCCTGGAGTGTACCCGCGCGCCATGAGCAGTTCTTC.

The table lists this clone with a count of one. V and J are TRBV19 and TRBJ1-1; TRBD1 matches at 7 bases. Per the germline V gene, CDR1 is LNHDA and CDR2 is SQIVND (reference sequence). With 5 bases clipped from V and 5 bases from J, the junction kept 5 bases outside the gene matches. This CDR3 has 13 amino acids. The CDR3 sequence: CASSQGVVTEAFF. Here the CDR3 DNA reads TGTGCCAGTAGTCAGGGGGTGGTAACTGAAGCTTTCTTT. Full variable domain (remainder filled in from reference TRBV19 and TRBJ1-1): DGGITQSPKYLFRKEGQNVTLSCEQNLNHDAMYWYRQDPGQGLRLIYYSQIVNDFQKGDIAEGYSVSREKKESFPLTVTSAQKNPTAFYLCASSQGVVTEAFFGQGTRLTVV.

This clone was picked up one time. DNA for the CDR3: TGTGCCAGCAGCTTGGTTGGACTAGCAAGAGGAGGAGATACGCAGTATTTT. It yields the protein CASSLVGLARGGDTQYF. This sequence joins TRBV5-4 and TRBJ2-3; TRBD2 matches at 8 bases. V gave up 0 bases and J gave up 5 bases; unmatched junction bases: 11. The CDR3 consists of 17 residues. CDR1 is SGHNT and CDR2 is YYREEE in the germline V gene (reference sequence).

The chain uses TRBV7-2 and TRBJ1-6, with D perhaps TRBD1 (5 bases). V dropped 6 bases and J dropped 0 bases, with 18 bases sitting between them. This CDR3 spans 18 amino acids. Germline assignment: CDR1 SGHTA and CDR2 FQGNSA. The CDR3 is CASSQGLGGSSYNSPLHF. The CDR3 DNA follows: TGTGCCAGCAGTCAGGGACTGGGGGGGAGCTCCTATAATTCACCCCTCCACTTT. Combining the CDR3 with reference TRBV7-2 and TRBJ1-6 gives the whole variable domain GAGVSQSPSNKVTEKGKDVELRCDPISGHTALYWYRQSLGQGLEFLIYFQGNSAPDKSGLPSDRFSAERTGGSVSTLTIQRTQQEDSAVYLCASSQGLGGSSYNSPLHFGNGTRLTVT.

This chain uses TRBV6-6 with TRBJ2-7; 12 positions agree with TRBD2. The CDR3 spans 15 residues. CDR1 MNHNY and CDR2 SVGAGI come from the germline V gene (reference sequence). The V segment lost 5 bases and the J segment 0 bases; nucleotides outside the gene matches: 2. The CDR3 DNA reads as TGTGCCAGCAGTACTAGCGGGGGGCCCTCCTACGAGCAGTACTTC. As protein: CASSTSGGPSYEQYF.

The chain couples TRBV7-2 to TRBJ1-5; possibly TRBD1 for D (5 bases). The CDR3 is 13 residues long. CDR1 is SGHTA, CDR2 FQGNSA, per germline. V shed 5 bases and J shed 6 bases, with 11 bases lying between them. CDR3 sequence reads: CASSPQGGQPQHF. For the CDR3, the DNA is TGTGCCAGCAGCCCTCAGGGTGGTCAGCCCCAGCATTTT.

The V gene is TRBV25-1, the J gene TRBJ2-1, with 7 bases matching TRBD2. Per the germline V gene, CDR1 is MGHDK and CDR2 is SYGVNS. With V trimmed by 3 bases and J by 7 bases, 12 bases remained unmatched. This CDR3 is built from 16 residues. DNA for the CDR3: TGTGCCAGCAGTGAGGCGGCGGGAGCAATAGGTAATGAGCAGTTCTTC. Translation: CASSEAAGAIGNEQFF.

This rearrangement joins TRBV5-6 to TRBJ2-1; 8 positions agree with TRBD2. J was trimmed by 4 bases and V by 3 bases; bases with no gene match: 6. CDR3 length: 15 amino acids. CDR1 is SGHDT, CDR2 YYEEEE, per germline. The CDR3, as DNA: TGTGCCAGCAGCTCGGGCGGGAGGACTTACAATGAGCAGTTCTTC. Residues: CASSSGGRTYNEQFF.

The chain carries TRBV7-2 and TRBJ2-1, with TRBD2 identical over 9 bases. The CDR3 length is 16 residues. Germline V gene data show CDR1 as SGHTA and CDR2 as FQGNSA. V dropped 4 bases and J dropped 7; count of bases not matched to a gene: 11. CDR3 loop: CASSSATLAGVNEQFF. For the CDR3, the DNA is TGTGCCAGCAGCTCTGCCACCTTAGCGGGAGTAAATGAGCAGTTCTTC.

CDR3 nucleotide sequence: TGTGCCAGCAGTTTGAGACAGGGACTCCAACAAGAGACCCAGTACTTC. Amino acids: CASSLRQGLQQETQYF. V gene TRBV28 combines with J gene TRBJ2-5, with D maybe TRBD1 (7 bases). The germline CDR1 and CDR2 sequences are MDHEN and SYDVKM. The CDR3 runs 16 residues. Trimming cost V 3 bases and J 2 bases, with 16 bases left between them.

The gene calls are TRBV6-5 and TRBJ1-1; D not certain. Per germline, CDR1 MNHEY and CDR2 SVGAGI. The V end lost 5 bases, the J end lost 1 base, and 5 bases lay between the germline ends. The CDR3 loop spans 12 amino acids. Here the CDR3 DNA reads TGTGCCAGCAGTCGACAGAACACTGAAGCTTTCTTT. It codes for CASSRQNTEAFF.

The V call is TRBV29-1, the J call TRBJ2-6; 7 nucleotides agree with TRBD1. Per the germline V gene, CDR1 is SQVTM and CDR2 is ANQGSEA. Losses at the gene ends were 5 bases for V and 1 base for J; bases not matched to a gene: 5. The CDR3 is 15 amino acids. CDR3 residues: CSVRGQPSGANVLTF. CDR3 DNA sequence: TGCAGCGTTCGGGGACAGCCGTCTGGGGCCAACGTCCTGACTTTC. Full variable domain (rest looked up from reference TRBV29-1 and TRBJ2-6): SAVISQKPSRDICQRGTSLTIQCQVDSQVTMMFWYRQQPGQSLTLIATANQGSEATYESGFVIDKFPISRPNLTFSTLTVSNMSPEDSSIYLCSVRGQPSGANVLTFGAGSRLTVL.

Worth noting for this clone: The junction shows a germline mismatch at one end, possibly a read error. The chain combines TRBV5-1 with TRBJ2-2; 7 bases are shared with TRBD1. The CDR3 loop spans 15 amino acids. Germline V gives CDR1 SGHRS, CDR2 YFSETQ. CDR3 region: CASSLDRLNTGELFF. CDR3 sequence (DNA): TGCGCCAGCAGTTTGGACAGGCTGAACACCGGGGAGCTGTTTTTT.

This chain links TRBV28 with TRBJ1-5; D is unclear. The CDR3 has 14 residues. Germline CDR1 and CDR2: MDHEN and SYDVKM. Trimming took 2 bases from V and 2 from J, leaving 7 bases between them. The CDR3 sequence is CASSLITGNQPQHF. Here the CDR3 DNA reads TGTGCCAGCAGTTTAATTACAGGCAATCAGCCCCAGCATTTT.

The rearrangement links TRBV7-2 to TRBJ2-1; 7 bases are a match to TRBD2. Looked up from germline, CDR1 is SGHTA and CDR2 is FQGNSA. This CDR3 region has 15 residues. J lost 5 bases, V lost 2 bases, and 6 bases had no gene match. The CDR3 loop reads CASSLRRERDNEQFF. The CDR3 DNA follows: TGTGCCAGCAGCTTAAGGCGGGAGCGGGACAATGAGCAGTTCTTC.

CDR3: CASSSEGAKTQYF. DNA of the CDR3: TGTGCCAGCAGCTCGGAGGGGGCCAAGACCCAGTACTTC. The chain combines TRBV7-2 with TRBJ2-5; D possibly corresponds to TRBD1 (7 bases). V was clipped by 4 bases and J by 6 bases, with 12 bases between them. The CDR3 is made up of 13 amino acids. Germline CDR1 reads SGHTA; CDR2 reads FQGNSA. Looking up the rest from reference TRBV7-2 and TRBJ2-5 gives the full variable domain: GAGVSQSPSNKVTEKGKDVELRCDPISGHTALYWYRQSLGQGLEFLIYFQGNSAPDKSGLPSDRFSAERTGGSVSTLTIQRTQQEDSAVYLCASSSEGAKTQYFGPGTRLLVL.

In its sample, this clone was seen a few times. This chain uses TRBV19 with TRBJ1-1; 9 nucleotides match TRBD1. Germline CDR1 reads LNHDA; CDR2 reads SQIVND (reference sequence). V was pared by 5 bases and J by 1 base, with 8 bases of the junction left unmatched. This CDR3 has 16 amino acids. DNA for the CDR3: TGTGCCAGTAGTGACCGTCCGGGACAGGGGAACACTGAAGCTTTCTTT. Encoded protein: CASSDRPGQGNTEAFF.